The 25 T cell receptor beta chains below were found in one sample sequenced in a study of healthy donors' naive CD4 and CD8 T cells. TCR libraries were built from roughly 0.5 ug of total RNA by linear amplification. TCRdb re-called the reads through MiXCR, storing one row per CDR3 protein. Counted here are about 180,000 distinct CDR3 sequences, under 85% occurring once; the ten biggest clones make up approximately 2.5%. Sequenced input: naive CD4+ and CD8+ T cells sorted from blood, pooled from several donors. These receptor sequences come from a pool of human donors in good health; the sample pools cells from several healthy donors.

The V and J genes are TRBV19 and TRBJ1-2, with no clear D. CDR1 is LNHDA, CDR2 SQIVND, per germline (reference sequence). Trimming shortened V by 8 bases and J by 0 bases, and 13 bases separated the two germline ends. The CDR3 runs 14 residues. This CDR3 reads CASVGGGANYGYTF. CDR3 sequence (DNA): TGTGCCAGTGTAGGTGGCGGAGCTAACTATGGCTACACCTTC.

J is TRBJ1-2 and V is TRBV29-1, with 8 positions matching TRBD1. The ends lost 6 bases at V and 5 bases at J; junction bases unmatched: 8. In germline, CDR1 is SQVTM, CDR2 ANQGSEA. This CDR3 has 13 amino acids. The CDR3, as DNA: TGCAGCGTCCGAGACAGGGGAGTGTATGGCTACACCTTC. It yields the protein CSVRDRGVYGYTF.

The genes are TRBV5-4 and TRBJ2-1, with 11 bases lining up with TRBD2. V gave up 4 bases and J gave up 6 bases; unmatched junction bases: 12. This CDR3 is 17 amino acids long. CDR1 SGHNT and CDR2 YYREEE come from the germline V gene (reference sequence). The CDR3 sequence: CASSPSLAGGRGNEQFF. As DNA, the CDR3 is TGTGCCAGCAGCCCATCGCTAGCGGGGGGCAGAGGCAATGAGCAGTTCTTC.

The V gene is TRBV29-1, the J gene TRBJ2-7; no definite D call. Germline loops: CDR1 SQVTM, CDR2 ANQGSEA. V was cut by 8 bases and J by 4 bases, with 3 bases left in between. CDR3 length: 8 amino acids. The CDR3 coding sequence is TGCAGCCCGTACGAGCAGTACTTC. Amino acids: CSPYEQYF.

The V gene is TRBV12-3 or TRBV12-4, the J gene TRBJ1-1; no clear D. CDR3 length: 10 residues. V lost 8 bases to trimming and J lost 1 base, with 2 bases between them. CDR3 sequence (DNA): TGTGCCAGCGCGAACACTGAAGCTTTCTTT. It yields the protein CASANTEAFF.

For the CDR3, the DNA is TGTGCCTGGAGTGTCCTACAGGGGGCCCACGAGCAGTACTTC. It encodes CAWSVLQGAHEQYF. The chain uses TRBV30 and TRBJ2-7, with 9 positions matching TRBD1. Germline-derived CDR1 and CDR2 are GTSNPN and SVGIG (reference sequence). J lost 5 bases, V lost 0 bases, and 5 bases had no gene match. This CDR3 is 14 amino acids long.

The chain combines TRBV29-1 with TRBJ2-1; the match to TRBD1 covers 8 bases. Germline V lookup: CDR1 SQVTM, CDR2 ANQGSEA. The CDR3 has 14 residues. With 5 bases clipped from V and 4 bases from J, the junction kept 7 bases outside the gene matches. CDR3 coding DNA: TGCAGCGTTCAATCCCAGGGGGCATACAATGAGCAGTTCTTC. Translated: CSVQSQGAYNEQFF.

The chain uses TRBV7-2 and TRBJ2-3, with a tentative D call TRBD1 (6 bases). This CDR3 region has 11 residues. The germline V gene encodes CDR1 SGHTA and CDR2 FQGNSA. V was cut by 4 bases and J by 9 bases, with 8 bases left in between. The CDR3 loop reads CASSSDRTQYF. In DNA form, the CDR3 reads TGTGCCAGCAGCTCAGACAGGACGCAGTATTTT. The full variable domain, rest sourced from reference TRBV7-2 and TRBJ2-3, is GAGVSQSPSNKVTEKGKDVELRCDPISGHTALYWYRQSLGQGLEFLIYFQGNSAPDKSGLPSDRFSAERTGGSVSTLTIQRTQQEDSAVYLCASSSDRTQYFGPGTRLTVL.

This chain links TRBV6-5 with TRBJ1-2; maybe TRBD1 (5 bases). The germline gives CDR1 MNHEY, CDR2 SVGAGI. The CDR3 is 14 residues long. Trimming left V 8 bases short and J 4 bases short, with 17 bases between. CDR3 residues: CASAQDGGAYGYTF. The CDR3 DNA reads as TGTGCCAGCGCTCAGGACGGCGGGGCCTATGGCTACACCTTC.

This clonotype has just one count. The gene calls are TRBV19 and TRBJ2-7; TRBD2 is a possible D gene (6 bases). The length of the CDR3 is 15 residues. Per germline, CDR1 LNHDA and CDR2 SQIVND (reference sequence). V lost 3 bases, J lost 4 bases, and 16 bases lay in between. The CDR3 loop reads CASSIGDGRRYEQYF. The DNA for the CDR3 is TGTGCCAGTAGTATTGGCGACGGGAGAAGATACGAGCAGTACTTC.

Only a few counts were recorded for this clonotype. This rearrangement joins TRBV2 to TRBJ1-2; D not resolved. V lost 3 bases and J lost 9, with 17 bases in between. CDR3 length equals 14 residues. Per germline, CDR1 SNHLY and CDR2 FYNNEI. The CDR3 here is CASSDGGRSLSYTF. The DNA for the CDR3 is TGTGCCAGCAGTGACGGAGGACGGTCACTGAGCTACACCTTC.

V is TRBV15 and J is TRBJ2-1; no reliable D call. V lost 4 bases and J 4 bases, leaving 5 bases between the germline ends. The CDR3 runs to 12 residues. The germline V gene has CDR1 LNHNV and CDR2 YYDKDF (reference sequence). The CDR3 loop reads CATSIRYNEQFF. The CDR3, as DNA: TGTGCCACCAGCATAAGGTACAATGAGCAGTTCTTC. The variable domain in full, completed from reference TRBV15 and TRBJ2-1, reads DAMVIQNPRYQVTQFGKPVTLSCSQTLNHNVMYWYQQKSSQAPKLLFHYYDKDFNNEADTPDNFQSRRPNTSFCFLDIRSPGLGDTAMYLCATSIRYNEQFFGPGTRLTVL.

This chain connects TRBV11-1 to TRBJ2-3, with 13 nucleotides matching TRBD2. Germline CDR1 reads SGHAT; CDR2 reads FQDESV (reference sequence). The CDR3 runs to 18 residues. Trimming at V came to 8 bases and at J to 0 bases, leaving 11 bases not matched to a gene. The CDR3 DNA sequence: TGTGCCAGCTTGGGGACTAGCGGGAAGTTAACTAGCACAGATACGCAGTATTTT. It translates to CASLGTSGKLTSTDTQYF.

This sequence joins TRBV29-1 and TRBJ2-7; TRBD1 agrees at 9 bases. The CDR3 extends over 14 amino acids. With V trimmed by 1 base and J by 3 bases, 4 bases remained unmatched. The germline V gene has CDR1 SQVTM and CDR2 ANQGSEA. CDR3 in DNA: TGCAGCGTTGAAGGAGGGACAGGGAGCTACGAGCAGTACTTC. It codes for CSVEGGTGSYEQYF.

The V and J genes are TRBV6-1 and TRBJ2-7; D may correspond to TRBD1 or TRBD2 (5 bases each). The V gene's germline CDR1 is MNHNS and CDR2 SASEGT. The CDR3 spans 14 residues. Trimming left V 4 bases short and J 3 bases short, with 13 bases between. CDR3 sequence: CASSVWGPNYEQYF. CDR3 nucleotides: TGTGCCAGCAGTGTATGGGGACCGAACTACGAGCAGTACTTC.

This chain links TRBV28 with TRBJ2-5, with TRBD1 as a possible D gene (6 bases). Germline CDR1 is MDHEN and CDR2 is SYDVKM. CDR3 length equals 13 residues. Between the trimmed V and J ends, which lost 5 bases and 11 bases, there was a span of 18 bases. CDR3 amino acids: CASSIPQGITQYF. The CDR3 DNA is TGTGCCAGCAGTATACCCCAGGGGATAACTCAGTACTTC.

The table lists this clonotype with a few counts. This chain uses TRBV29-1 with TRBJ2-2; TRBD1 matches at 9 bases. Germline V gene lookup returns CDR1 SQVTM and CDR2 ANQGSEA. Losses at the gene ends were 6 bases for V and 5 bases for J; bases not matched to a gene: 10. This CDR3 is built from 15 residues. The CDR3 loop reads CSVDLGDRATGELFF. DNA of the CDR3: TGCAGCGTAGACCTAGGGGACAGGGCGACCGGGGAGCTGTTTTTT.

CDR3 residues: CAWSVTISLNEQYF. The CDR3 nucleotides are TGTGCCTGGAGTGTAACGATTTCCCTGAACGAGCAGTACTTC. The chain couples TRBV30 to TRBJ2-7; no definite D call. CDR1 and CDR2 from the germline V gene are GTSNPN and SVGIG (reference sequence). V dropped 0 bases and J dropped 5 bases, with 14 bases sitting between them. This CDR3 contains 14 residues.

The chain carries TRBV19 and TRBJ1-6, with D unclear. CDR1 and CDR2 from the germline V gene are LNHDA and SQIVND (reference sequence). The CDR3 totals 16 residues. V lost 5 bases and J 7 bases, leaving 18 bases between the germline ends. The CDR3 reads CASSYSPGLINSPLHF. CDR3 DNA sequence: TGTGCCAGTAGTTATTCCCCAGGACTGATAAATTCACCCCTCCACTTT.

This chain links TRBV19 with TRBJ1-1; no definite D call. The CDR3 consists of 13 residues. The germline V and J ends were trimmed by 5 bases and 1 base, with 8 bases remaining between them. Germline V lookup: CDR1 LNHDA, CDR2 SQIVND (reference sequence). The CDR3: CASSHKRNTEAFF. In DNA, the CDR3 is TGTGCCAGTAGTCACAAGAGGAACACTGAAGCTTTCTTT. The full variable domain, completed using reference TRBV19 and TRBJ1-1, is DGGITQSPKYLFRKEGQNVTLSCEQNLNHDAMYWYRQDPGQGLRLIYYSQIVNDFQKGDIAEGYSVSREKKESFPLTVTSAQKNPTAFYLCASSHKRNTEAFFGQGTRLTVV.

The chain couples TRBV15 to TRBJ1-5; D possibly corresponds to TRBD1 (5 bases). Trimming removed 2 bases from V and 6 bases from J, with 17 bases in between. This CDR3 comprises 16 residues. CDR1 is LNHNV, CDR2 YYDKDF, per germline (reference sequence). CDR3 nucleotide sequence: TGTGCCACCAGCAGAAACGGCCAGCCAAGGGGTCAGCCCCAGCATTTT. It specifies CATSRNGQPRGQPQHF. The variable domain in full, with the rest retrieved from reference TRBV15 and TRBJ1-5, is DAMVIQNPRYQVTQFGKPVTLSCSQTLNHNVMYWYQQKSSQAPKLLFHYYDKDFNNEADTPDNFQSRRPNTSFCFLDIRSPGLGDTAMYLCATSRNGQPRGQPQHFGDGTRLSIL.

The chain uses TRBV20-1 and TRBJ2-3; D remains unclear. The CDR3 sequence is 12 residues long. V was trimmed by 4 bases and J by 2 bases, leaving 7 bases between them. CDR1 DFQATT and CDR2 SNEGSKA come from the germline V gene (reference sequence). The CDR3 loop reads CSAISNTDTQYF. In nucleotides, the CDR3 is TGCAGTGCTATTTCTAACACAGATACGCAGTATTTT.

V usage is TRBV19 and J usage is TRBJ2-7; D is perhaps TRBD2 (6 bases). Germline lookup yields CDR1 LNHDA and CDR2 SQIVND (reference sequence). Trimming removed 5 bases at V and 2 bases at J, with 25 bases between. The CDR3 loop spans 18 amino acids. CDR3 sequence: CASSLTRGTNRPTYEQYF. The CDR3 DNA reads as TGTGCCAGTAGTCTCACCCGCGGGACCAACCGGCCCACCTACGAGCAGTACTTC.

The CDR3 DNA reads TGTGCCAGCAGCCCGGATGCGGGGAAACTGTTTTTT. Translated: CASSPDAGKLFF. The V gene is TRBV12-3 or TRBV12-4, the J gene TRBJ1-4, with unresolved D. Deletions cut 6 bases from V and 11 bases from J, with 13 bases between. The CDR3 is made up of 12 amino acids.

This clonotype occurred a few times. The V and J genes are TRBV4-3 and TRBJ2-7, with TRBD2 matching over 9 bases. CDR3 length: 15 amino acids. Germline V lookup: CDR1 LGHNA, CDR2 YSLEER. V was pared by 1 base and J by 4 bases, with 5 bases of the junction left unmatched. Written as DNA, the CDR3 is TGCGCCAGCAGCCAAGTAAATAGCGGGGGTTACGAGCAGTACTTC. This sequence encodes CASSQVNSGGYEQYF.